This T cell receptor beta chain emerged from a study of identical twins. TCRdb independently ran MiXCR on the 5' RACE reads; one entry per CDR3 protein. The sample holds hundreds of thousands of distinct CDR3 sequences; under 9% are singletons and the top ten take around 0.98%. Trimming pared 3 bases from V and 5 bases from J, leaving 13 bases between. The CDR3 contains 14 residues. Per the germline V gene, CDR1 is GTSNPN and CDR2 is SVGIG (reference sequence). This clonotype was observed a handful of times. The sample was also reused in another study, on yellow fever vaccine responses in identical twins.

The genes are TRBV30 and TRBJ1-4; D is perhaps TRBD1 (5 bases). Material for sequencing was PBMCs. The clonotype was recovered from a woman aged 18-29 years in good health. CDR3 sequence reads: CAWSGGTVNEKLFF. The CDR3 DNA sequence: TGTGCCTGGAGCGGGGGGACGGTGAATGAAAAACTGTTTTTT.